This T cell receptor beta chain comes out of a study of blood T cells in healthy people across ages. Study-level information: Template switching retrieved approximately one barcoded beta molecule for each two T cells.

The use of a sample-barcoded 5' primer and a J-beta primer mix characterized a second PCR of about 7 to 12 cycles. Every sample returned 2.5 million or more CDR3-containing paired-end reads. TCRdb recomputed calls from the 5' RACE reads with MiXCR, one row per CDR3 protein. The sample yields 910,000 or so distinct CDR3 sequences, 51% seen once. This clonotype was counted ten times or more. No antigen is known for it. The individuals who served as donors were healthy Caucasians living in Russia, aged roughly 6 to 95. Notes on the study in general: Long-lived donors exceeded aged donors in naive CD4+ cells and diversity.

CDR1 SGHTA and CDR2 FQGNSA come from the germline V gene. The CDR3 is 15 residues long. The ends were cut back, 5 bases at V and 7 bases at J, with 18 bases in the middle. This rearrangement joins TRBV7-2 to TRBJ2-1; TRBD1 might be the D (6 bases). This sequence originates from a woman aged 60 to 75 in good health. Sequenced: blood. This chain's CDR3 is CASSLMWGRGNEQFF. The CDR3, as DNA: TGTGCCAGCAGCCTTATGTGGGGGCGCGGGAATGAGCAGTTCTTC.